This TCR beta chain was recovered during a study of cytomegalovirus exposure and HLA in healthy donors. The length of the CDR3 is 11 residues. CDR1 is GTSNPN, CDR2 SVGIG, per germline (reference sequence). V lost 0 bases, J lost 4 bases, and 3 bases lay in between. Broader study findings: Both high specificity and high sensitivity reportedly marked the classifier's diagnosis of cytomegalovirus status. A later analysis linked more than 15,000 TCR beta sequences to HLA alleles at 0.05 false discovery rate.

As for this clone: What it binds is not known.

13 Jbeta primers and 60 Vbeta primers were used for the PCR. The repertoire was sequenced with immunoSEQ multiplex PCR; TCRdb's copy has only in-frame clones and lacks some. This sample yields 100,000 or so clones, of which roughly 82% are seen a single time; under 11% belongs to the top ten. The sequence derives from a man aged 50-59 years in good health and CMV-seronegative. Sequencing used PBMCs. V is TRBV30 and J is TRBJ1-2; no definite D call. CDR3 in amino acids: CAWSVLYGYTF. The DNA for the CDR3 is TGTGCCTGGAGTGTACTCTATGGCTACACCTTC.